This T cell receptor beta chain derives from a study of blood T cells in healthy people across ages (dated by TCRdb to the mid-2010s). Looking at the study overall: In model experiments, template switching captured about one uniquely barcoded TCR beta cDNA molecule for every two T cells. Age-related changes in TCR beta repertoire diversity were measured in the study by deep sequencing normalized with unique cDNA molecular identifiers. The donors were divided into four age groups: young (average 16 years), middle-aged (almost 40), aged (about 61) and long-lived (about 90). Two additional independent replicas of 1 million unique cDNA reads from the same blood draw were analyzed for two donors (one aged 18 to 30 and one aged 80 or older).

About this clonotype itself: The target of this receptor is not known. Base qualities are not at hand, and no much larger clone is one base apart.

The roughly 39 donors, aged roughly 6 to 90 years, were systemically healthy Caucasian individuals from Russia. Each donor gave ten milliliters of peripheral blood, collected into EDTA-treated Vacutainer tubes. Ficoll-Paque density-gradient centrifugation was used to isolate PBMCs, with at least 6.5 million per sample. Total RNA, at least 6 micrograms per sample, was extracted from PBMCs with Trizol reagent. Naive CD45RAhigh/CD27high T cell percentages were measured by flow cytometry on a PBMC aliquot from every donor. The V and J ends are trimmed by 4 bases and 4 bases, leaving 7 bases between them. CDR1 DFQATT and CDR2 SNEGSKA are derived from the germline V gene (reference sequence). The CDR3, cysteine through phenylalanine, is 11 amino acids long. The DNA shown is the 33-base CDR3, in frame from base 1. The paper's findings and limits, for the study overall: Compared with the aged group, more naive CD4+ T cells, fewer expanded clones and increased TCR diversity were shown by the long-lived group, suggesting age selection. A strong correlation was found between observed TCR beta diversity and the percentage of naive T cells measured by flow cytometry. Because the CMV infection status of the donors was unknown, age-related changes in expanded clonotypes may potentially have been confounded. As age increased, observed TCR beta diversity per million T cells dropped in a roughly linear way, and a significant reduction was already evident by age about 36. Because profiling used bulk unsorted PBMCs, naive and antigen-experienced compartments could not be compared conclusively. Estimates of total diversity based on one million sequenced T cells were considered lower bounds and underestimates.

Library creation used 5' RACE. The listed sequencing device is Illumina HiSeq 2500. A second PCR of about 6 to 11 cycles was performed with a sample-barcoded 5' primer and a J-beta primer mix. Each TCR beta cDNA molecule received a unique molecular identifier from a template-switch 5' adaptor carrying 12 random nucleotides. At least 2.5 million CDR3-containing paired-end reads were obtained from each sample. The Mint cDNA synthesis kit, primed by a TRBC-specific oligonucleotide, was used to synthesize first-strand cDNA from all RNA. Following uracil-DNA glycosylase treatment, all cDNA underwent a first 18-cycle PCR with the universal primers M1SS and BC2_uni_R. The authors' analysis ran thus. For normalization, 1 million high-quality reads were randomly selected from each sample, with every read carrying a distinct molecular identifier. Reads with shared molecular identifiers were discarded instead of being binned into consensus sequences. MiTCR, run with a Q25 quality threshold and the strictest error-elimination algorithm, handled CDR3 identification, clonotype clustering and error correction. A nonparametric unseen species model using Euler transformation provided a lower-bound estimate of total TCR beta diversity. TCRdb handled the public reads itself, with Q25 trimming in fastp and clone calling in MiXCR, and kept productive beta chains. Entries that share a CDR3 protein sequence are merged under the most common genes and DNA. These V and J calls originate from TCRdb's pipeline instead of the authors' own analysis. Here the sample has about 840,000 distinct CDR3 sequences; 29% occur a single time. 10% of the sample is taken by the ten largest.

Separately, the same data were catalogued under a study of T cells of mothers and their children. The second study reports: The donors were nine systemically healthy Caucasian individuals, made up of three mothers and their six children. cDNA synthesis used all of the extracted RNA, with about 1.5 ug of RNA in each 15 ul reaction. In the second PCR, the M1S primer introduced both the sample barcodes and 2-4 random nucleotides. More than 8.5 million TCR beta CDR3 reads were obtained from each mother, and about 3 million reads were obtained from each child. TCR recombination output is similarly shaped by thymic selection in related and unrelated pairs, with a minor effect exerted by inherited differences. Normalized repertoire overlap was always found to be slightly, but never significantly, higher in related mother-child pairs than in unrelated mother-child pairs. No persistent microchimeric T cell clones were detected, at a sensitivity of 90 to 100 clones per million clonotypes. Deep NGS was used in the study to compare the TCR beta repertoires of mothers and children and to look for features that separate related mother-child pairs from unrelated individuals. On average, the children were approximately 11 +/- 4 years old, while the mothers were around 42 +/- 4 years old. Libraries were sequenced on Illumina HiSeq 2000 with 100+100 nt paired-end reads after adapter ligation with NEBNext reagents. To prevent cross-contamination, the mother and child libraries were prepared a month apart and were sequenced in separate runs. For each donor, somewhere between about 450,000 and 2,000,000 distinct TCR beta clonotypes were identified. Naive TCR beta clonotypes were estimated from low-frequency clonotypes matched to each donor's FACS-determined naive share, without sorting.

The sample consisted of blood. This TCR was sampled from a woman in her thirties or forties in good health. The rearrangement combines TRBV20-1 with TRBJ1-1, with the D gene call left open. The CDR3 reads as follows: CSATSGTEAFF. The DNA sequence is as follows: TGCAGTGCTACCTCGGGCACTGAAGCTTTCTTT.